The clone carrying this TCR beta chain was counted many times. TCRdb used MiXCR to reprocess the 5' RACE reads, holding one entry per CDR3 protein. The profile shows 200,000 to 250,000 distinct CDR3 sequences, around 7% of them singletons. This sample was taken from a study of T cells after yellow fever vaccination. CDR1 is SGHTA, CDR2 FQGNSA, per germline. Trimming left V 5 bases short and J 6 bases short, with 14 bases between. CDR3 size: 13 residues. The source is a man aged 25 to 40 who received the YFV17D yellow fever vaccine. Sequencing was performed on CD4+ T cells sorted from PBMCs, taken 15 days after the yellow fever booster vaccination. The V and J genes are TRBV7-2 and TRBJ2-7; D not resolved. CDR3 region: CASSPQSGFEQYF. The CDR3 DNA is TGTGCCAGCAGCCCCCAATCCGGGTTCGAGCAGTACTTC.